This T cell receptor beta chain was obtained from a study of T cell repertoires in cytomegalovirus infection. Study background: Public signatures in TCR beta pointed to CMV infection and matching HLA type.

One entry per CDR3 protein, called by TCRdb with MiXCR from the reads. The repertoire holds some 800,000 distinct CDR3 sequences, with approximately 32% as singletons. This CDR3 comprises 13 residues. The V gene's germline CDR1 is MDHEN and CDR2 SYDVKM. The V gene lost 8 bases and the J gene lost 4 bases, with 14 bases spanning the gap. General study findings and limits: CMV carriers with the relevant HLA were identified by cumulative public TCR beta family frequency. Predominance within the ex vivo response was attributable to HLA-C-restricted CMV-specific TCR beta clonotypes.

As for this clonotype: Its cognate antigen is unknown.

The V gene is TRBV28, the J gene TRBJ2-5; D unclear. The source material was cultured CD8+ T cells from PBMCs, sampled from culture after CMV antigen stimulation. The source is a human donor in good health (CMV status not recorded). Some clones in this sample may be carry-over from other donors' samples. CDR3 protein: CASLGQVPETQYF. In nucleotides, the CDR3 is TGTGCCAGCCTCGGGCAGGTACCAGAGACCCAGTACTTC.